These 12 T cell receptor beta chains were all obtained from the same sample, sequenced in a study of blood T cell repertoires in COVID-19 (dated by TCRdb to about 2020). Libraries came from the immunoSEQ multiplex PCR assay. TCRdb re-hosts the immuneACCESS table, in-frame sequences only. Its copies lack some clones; in the studies checked, an unresolved V gene accounts for under half of them, and the cause for the rest is not known. The sample has 250,000 to 350,000 clones on record, around 92% of them singletons. The ten largest clones take up 2.5% to 3% of the sample. The sample was PBMCs or T cells enriched from blood (not recorded which). The receptors originated from a woman between 50 and 59 years old who had been exposed to COVID-19.

The chain links TRBV2 to TRBJ2-2; no firm D call. This CDR3 is built from 14 residues. V was trimmed by 6 bases and J by 0 bases, leaving 8 bases between them. Germline V lookup: CDR1 SNHLY, CDR2 FYNNEI. The CDR3: CASSNGPNTGELFF. The CDR3 DNA sequence: TGTGCCAGCAGCAACGGTCCGAACACCGGGGAGCTGTTTTTT.

The chain uses TRBV5-1 and TRBJ2-7; tentatively, D is TRBD1 (6 bases). The CDR3 contains 15 residues. Germline V gives CDR1 SGHRS, CDR2 YFSETQ. The V end was cut by 0 bases, the J end by 1 base, with 11 bases between. CDR3 coding DNA: TGCGCCAGCAGCTTGGAAGGACAGCTATCCTACGAGCAGTACTTC. This codes for CASSLEGQLSYEQYF.

The chain combines TRBV19 with TRBJ1-1; 8 nucleotides agree with TRBD1. CDR1 is LNHDA, CDR2 SQIVND, per germline (reference sequence). The CDR3 is 14 amino acids. V gave up 7 bases and J gave up 0 bases; unmatched junction bases: 4. CDR3 amino acids: CASTRTGMNTEAFF. The CDR3 nucleotides are TGTGCCAGTACCCGGACAGGGATGAACACTGAAGCTTTCTTT.

V and J are TRBV7-2 and TRBJ2-2; D perhaps matches TRBD1 (6 bases). Germline V gene sequence: CDR1 SGHTA, CDR2 FQGNSA. CDR3 length: 15 residues. V lost 5 bases and J lost 3, with 13 bases in between. The CDR3 is CASSPPGTHTGELFF. Written as DNA, the CDR3 is TGTGCCAGCAGCCCCCCCGGGACACACACCGGGGAGCTGTTTTTT.

This CDR3 reads CAWSGRGGYEQYF. CDR3 bases: TGTGCCTGGAGTGGAAGGGGGGGATACGAGCAGTACTTC. J is TRBJ2-7 and V is TRBV30; TRBD2 is a possible D gene (7 bases). In germline, CDR1 is GTSNPN, CDR2 SVGIG (reference sequence). This CDR3 region has 13 residues. The V gene lost 1 base and the J gene lost 4 bases, with 11 bases spanning the gap.

J is TRBJ2-1 and V is TRBV4-1; no clear D. Germline loops: CDR1 MGHRA, CDR2 YSYEKL. The CDR3 runs to 14 residues. Deletions cut 0 bases from V and 5 bases from J, with 8 bases between. CDR3 nucleotides: TGCGCCAGCAGCCAAGACTTCCGGGACAATGAGCAGTTCTTC. It is translated as CASSQDFRDNEQFF.

This rearrangement joins TRBV30 to TRBJ2-7, with D perhaps matching TRBD2 (7 bases). CDR1 and CDR2 from the germline V gene are GTSNPN and SVGIG (reference sequence). CDR3 length: 14 residues. Trimming removed 5 bases at V and 7 bases at J, with 21 bases between. CDR3 nucleotide sequence: TGTGCCTGGTCCACCGGGACACGGACTAGGGAGCAGTACTTC. This encodes CAWSTGTRTREQYF.

This clone was observed a single time. The gene calls are TRBV3-1 (or the pseudogene TRBV3-2) and TRBJ2-1; TRBD2 might be the D (6 bases). This CDR3 is built from 16 residues. V was trimmed by 1 base and J by 0 bases, leaving 10 bases between them. Germline assignment: CDR1 LGHDT and CDR2 YNNKEL (reference sequence). The CDR3 reads CASSQGWGVSYNEQFF. The CDR3 nucleotides read TGTGCCAGCAGCCAAGGTTGGGGGGTCTCCTACAATGAGCAGTTCTTC.

The chain joins TRBV18 to TRBJ1-5; D is possibly TRBD1 (5 bases). The ends were cut back, 6 bases at V and 4 bases at J, with 16 bases in the middle. The CDR3 contains 15 residues. Germline CDR1 KGHSH, CDR2 LQKENI. The CDR3 here is CASSLGQQENQPQHF. The CDR3 region has the DNA TGTGCCAGCTCCCTAGGACAACAAGAGAATCAGCCCCAGCATTTT. Filled out from reference TRBV18 and TRBJ1-5, the complete variable domain reads NAGVMQNPRHLVRRRGQEARLRCSPMKGHSHVYWYRQLPEEGLKFMVYLQKENIIDESGMPKERFSAEFPKEGPSILRIQQVVRGDSAAYFCASSLGQQENQPQHFGDGTRLSIL.

The chain uses TRBV28 and TRBJ1-6, with a possible D match to TRBD1 (6 bases). This CDR3 has 15 residues. Trimming took 6 bases from V and 2 from J, leaving 11 bases between them. Germline assignment: CDR1 MDHEN and CDR2 SYDVKM. CDR3 sequence (DNA): TGTGCCAGCAGAACCGGGACACCCTATAATTCACCCCTCCACTTT. Protein: CASRTGTPYNSPLHF.

This clone has more than one count but fewer than ten. The CDR3 coding sequence is TGTGCCAGCAGCTCCACATTTGGGAGGGGCCTAGCCCGCAATGAGCAGTTCTTC. Translation gives CASSSTFGRGLARNEQFF. The V and J genes are TRBV5-8 and TRBJ2-1; TRBD2 agrees at 7 bases. Germline CDR1 SGHTS, CDR2 YDEGEE. The CDR3 spans 18 residues. Trimming cost V 3 bases and J 6 bases; bases outside gene matches: 18.

The chain recombines TRBV11-3 with TRBJ2-3, with D perhaps TRBD1 (5 bases). The germline gives CDR1 SGHNT, CDR2 YENEEA. CDR3 length: 15 amino acids. Trimming stripped 5 bases from V and 1 base from J, with 13 bases between. The CDR3 sequence: CASSKGLVGTDTQYF. The CDR3 DNA follows: TGTGCCAGCAGCAAGGGGTTAGTCGGCACAGATACGCAGTATTTT.